A selection of T cell receptor beta chains follows, all from one sample in a study of blood T cell repertoires in COVID-19. Some clones are missing from TCRdb's copy, which holds only in-frame ones; the method was immunoSEQ multiplex PCR. The data contain roughly 64,000 clones, more than 75% of them singletons. The sequenced sample consisted of peripheral blood. The receptor source for this set is a man aged 60 to 75 with COVID-19, enrolled during active disease. The CDR3 runs from the conserved cysteine through the conserved F or W. The order of the fields is J gene, V gene, clone size, D gene, CDR3 DNA, CDR3 protein. The D gene is left open where the match is weak. Clone size, where shown, is once, few, many, or a class for clones that have expanded.

TRBJ1-2 TRBV6-6 - - TGTGCCAGCAGTCAAGGGGTATATGGCTACACCTTC CASSQGVYGYTF
TRBJ2-1 TRBV7-9 - TRBD2 TGTGCCAGCAGCTTCGGTCCCGGGACTAGCGGGAGACCGGGCAATGAGCAGTTCTTC CASSFGPGTSGRPGNEQFF
TRBJ2-1 TRBV4-1 - TRBD1 TGCGCCAGCAGCCAGACAGGGTCGCAGTTCTTC CASSQTGSQFF
TRBJ2-1 TRBV27 - - TGTGCCAGCCTCGGGGGCTACAATGAGCAGTTCTTC CASLGGYNEQFF
TRBJ2-1 TRBV18 - TRBD1 TGTGCCAGCTCACCCCGACAGGGCTACAATGAGCAGTTCTTC CASSPRQGYNEQFF
TRBJ2-2 TRBV5-1 - TRBD1 TGCGCCAGCAGCCTTCCGCGGGACAGGTCTGCCGGGGAGCTGTTTTTT CASSLPRDRSAGELFF
TRBJ2-1 TRBV4-1 - - TGCGCCAGCACCGACGTAGTGACTCCCGTGCCCAATGAGCAGTTCTTC CASTDVVTPVPNEQFF
TRBJ2-1 TRBV11-3 - - TGTGCCAGCAGCTTAGACGGACAGACTAATGAGCAGTTCTTC CASSLDGQTNEQFF
TRBJ1-2 TRBV30 - - TGTGCCTGGGCCCGGGGAGGGGGGCCCTCAGGCTACACCTTC CAWARGGGPSGYTF
TRBJ1-4 TRBV21-1 - - TGTGCCAGCAGCGACAGGGTAGGTGAAAAACTGTTTTTT CASSDRVGEKLFF
TRBJ2-2 TRBV5-1 - TRBD2 TGCGCCAGCAGCTTGGGGCTAGCGGTGAACACCGGGGAGCTGTTTTTT CASSLGLAVNTGELFF
TRBJ2-7 TRBV16 many - TGTGCCAGCAGCCAGCAGGATATGGACGAGCAGTACTTC CASSQQDMDEQYF
TRBJ2-2 TRBV5-4 - TRBD2 TGTGCCAGCAGCCCGGGGGGGAGGGGCACCGGGGAGCTGTTTTTT CASSPGGRGTGELFF